This passage covers 21 T cell receptor beta chains from one sample sequenced in a study of T cells after yellow fever vaccination. MiXCR, run by TCRdb on the 5' RACE reads, gives a single entry per CDR3 protein. The sample shows 250,000 to 300,000 distinct CDR3 sequences, roughly 5.2% of them seen only once. Sequencing used CD4+ T cells sorted from PBMCs, obtained on the day of the yellow fever booster vaccination. The receptors shown here come from a man aged 18 to 30 who received the YFV17D yellow fever vaccine.

The sample holds many counts of this clonotype. This rearrangement joins TRBV7-3 to TRBJ2-2, with D perhaps matching TRBD1 (6 bases). Trimming removed 5 bases at V and 7 bases at J, with 14 bases between. The CDR3 covers 14 residues. CDR1 and CDR2 (germline): SGHTA, FQGTGA. CDR3 loop: CASSKDQGFGELFF. DNA of the CDR3: TGTGCCAGCAGCAAGGACCAGGGGTTCGGGGAGCTGTTTTTT.

This clonotype appeared many times. CDR3 DNA: TGTGCCAGCAGTTTGGGACAGACAATGAAGGAGCAGTTCTTC. Its protein product is CASSLGQTMKEQFF. The V gene is TRBV28, the J gene TRBJ2-1, with 7 bases lining up with TRBD1. The CDR3 has 14 residues. The junction had 9 bases not matched to a gene; V was cut back by 3 bases and J by 10 bases. CDR1 is MDHEN and CDR2 is SYDVKM in the germline V gene.

This chain connects TRBV6-5 to TRBJ2-1; the D is unclear. Trimming took off 0 bases at V and 7 bases at J, with 7 bases between the two ends. The CDR3 length is 13 residues. Germline V gene data show CDR1 as MNHEY and CDR2 as SVGAGI. The CDR3 DNA reads as TGTGCCAGCAGTTACTCGTACAGTAATGAGCAGTTCTTC. Encoded protein: CASSYSYSNEQFF.

The chain links TRBV6-2 or TRBV6-3 to TRBJ2-1, with D tentatively TRBD1 (5 bases). V lost 8 bases, J lost 0 bases, and 14 bases lay in between. Germline V lookup: CDR1 MNHEY, CDR2 SVGEGT. This CDR3 contains 15 residues. CDR3 DNA: TGTGCCAGCGTTCACAGGCCGAGCTCCTACAATGAGCAGTTCTTC. Encoded protein: CASVHRPSSYNEQFF.

Only a few counts were recorded for this clonotype. This sequence joins TRBV6-5 and TRBJ2-3; D uncertain. The ends were cut back, 0 bases at V and 5 bases at J, with 6 bases in the middle. This CDR3 contains 13 residues. Germline V gene lookup returns CDR1 MNHEY and CDR2 SVGAGI. CDR3 amino acids: CASSYSSEDTQYF. The CDR3 region has the DNA TGTGCCAGCAGTTACTCCTCCGAAGATACGCAGTATTTT.

This clonotype was seen repeatedly, ten times or more. V usage is TRBV12-3 or TRBV12-4 and J usage is TRBJ1-5, with D hard to call. This CDR3 is built from 14 residues. Trimming cost V 3 bases and J 0 bases, with 6 bases left between them. The CDR3 loop is CASSLGNSNQPQHF. CDR3 nucleotides: TGTGCCAGCAGTTTGGGAAATAGCAATCAGCCCCAGCATTTT.

This clonotype was seen only a few times. The rearrangement uses TRBV6-5 and TRBJ1-1; 7 bases align to TRBD1. After removal of 9 bases from V and 3 bases from J, the junction contained 7 bases not matched to a gene. The CDR3 consists of 13 residues. Germline lookup yields CDR1 MNHEY and CDR2 SVGAGI. CDR3 sequence reads: CASRQGKDTEAFF. The CDR3 DNA follows: TGTGCCAGTCGACAGGGAAAGGACACTGAAGCTTTCTTT.

This chain links TRBV19 with TRBJ2-3, with D unclear. Per germline, CDR1 LNHDA and CDR2 SQIVND (reference sequence). Trimming stripped 4 bases from V and 6 bases from J, with 11 bases between. CDR3 length: 13 amino acids. This chain's CDR3 is CASSRGTADTQYF. The CDR3 DNA sequence: TGTGCCAGTAGTAGAGGCACTGCTGATACGCAGTATTTT.

This sequence joins TRBV4-3 and TRBJ1-6; D is undetermined. The CDR3 is made up of 20 amino acids. V was shortened by 2 bases and J by 0 bases, with 20 bases between the two germline ends. The germline gives CDR1 LGHNA, CDR2 YSLEER. The chain's CDR3 is CASSQLRTGPLGSYNSPLHF. In DNA, the CDR3 is TGCGCCAGCAGCCAACTCCGGACGGGCCCCCTCGGCTCCTATAATTCACCCCTCCACTTT.

This clonotype came up many times. The rearrangement links TRBV12-3 or TRBV12-4 to TRBJ2-3, with a tentative D call TRBD2 (6 bases). The CDR3 loop spans 17 amino acids. Trimming cost V 3 bases and J 2 bases, with 18 bases left between them. CDR3 sequence (DNA): TGTGCCAGCAGTTTTTTCGTACGGGGGATAGCCACAGATACGCAGTATTTT. Encoded protein: CASSFFVRGIATDTQYF.

There are a few counts of this clonotype. V usage is TRBV11-2 and J usage is TRBJ1-3, with D possibly being TRBD1 (5 bases). Germline V CDR1 and CDR2: SGHAT, FQNNGV. Trimming left V 7 bases short and J 9 bases short, with 25 bases between. This CDR3 has 16 amino acids. The CDR3 DNA is TGTGCCAGCACCACCGTACGCAGCGGGCCGAGGGGCACCATATATTTT. Translating it yields CASTTVRSGPRGTIYF.

At least ten counts were recorded for this clonotype. This chain joins TRBV5-4 and TRBJ1-4; D might be TRBD1 (6 bases). CDR1 is SGHNT and CDR2 is YYREEE in the germline V gene (reference sequence). The V end was cut by 0 bases, the J end by 5 bases, with 8 bases between. CDR3 length equals 14 residues. Here the CDR3 DNA reads TGTGCCAGCAGCTTGGCAGGGGCCAATGAAAAACTGTTTTTT. This codes for CASSLAGANEKLFF.

This clonotype was recorded a few times. The gene calls are TRBV5-1 and TRBJ1-3, with TRBD1 matching 9 bases. This CDR3 spans 15 amino acids. The germline CDR1 and CDR2 sequences are SGHRS and YFSETQ. V dropped 0 bases and J dropped 2; count of bases not matched to a gene: 0. The CDR3 DNA is TGCGCCAGCAGCTTGGGGGACAGGGCTGGAAACACCATATATTTT. Its protein is CASSLGDRAGNTIYF.

This clonotype was detected only a few times. This sequence joins TRBV7-2 and TRBJ2-4, with D tentatively TRBD1 (6 bases). With 6 bases removed from V and 4 bases from J, the gap between germline ends came to 13 bases. The CDR3 contains 14 residues. Per germline, CDR1 SGHTA and CDR2 FQGNSA. CDR3 sequence: CASRQQGGKNIQYF. CDR3 DNA sequence: TGTGCCAGCAGGCAACAGGGTGGAAAAAACATTCAGTACTTC.

The chain employs TRBV10-3 and TRBJ2-1, with D perhaps matching TRBD1 (6 bases). This CDR3 spans 13 amino acids. Germline V gene data show CDR1 as ENHRY and CDR2 as SYGVKD. V was clipped by 3 bases and J by 6 bases, with 9 bases between them. CDR3 in amino acids: CAISEMGANEQFF. CDR3 bases: TGTGCCATCAGTGAAATGGGGGCCAATGAGCAGTTCTTC.

This clonotype turned up a few times. The chain employs TRBV2 and TRBJ1-1; D is possibly TRBD1 (5 bases). CDR1 is SNHLY and CDR2 is FYNNEI in the germline V gene. This CDR3 spans 13 amino acids. Trimming removed 8 bases from V and 1 base from J, with 11 bases in between. CDR3: CASLRGENTEAFF. The CDR3 region has the DNA TGTGCCAGCCTGAGGGGCGAGAACACTGAAGCTTTCTTT.

This clonotype has only a few counts. The chain employs TRBV7-2 and TRBJ2-7, with D possibly TRBD2 on 6 matching bases. V was clipped by 5 bases and J by 2 bases, with 16 bases between them. This CDR3 region has 15 residues. Germline V lookup: CDR1 SGHTA, CDR2 FQGNSA. The CDR3 bases are TGTGCCAGCAGCCTTCGGGGGTCGGGAACCTACGAGCAGTACGTC. Protein: CASSLRGSGTYEQYV.

The V call is TRBV23-1, the J call TRBJ2-7; the D gene is possibly TRBD1 (6 bases). TRBV23-1 is designated an ORF whose function remains uncertain. The CDR3 has 16 residues. The V end was cut by 4 bases, the J end by 0 bases, with 16 bases between. CDR3 bases: TGCGCCAGCAGTCCTGGGAAGGGGGTTTACTCCTACGAGCAGTACGTC. Translated, it gives CASSPGKGVYSYEQYV.

This clonotype occurred a few times. This chain uses TRBV10-3 with TRBJ1-5; D is perhaps TRBD1 (6 bases). The CDR3 has 14 amino acids. The germline CDR1 and CDR2 sequences are ENHRY and SYGVKD. With 0 bases removed from V and 7 bases from J, the gap between germline ends came to 10 bases. CDR3 nucleotide sequence: TGTGCCATCAGTGAGTCGGGGGCTCGACAGCCCCAGCATTTT. This translates into CAISESGARQPQHF.

This chain links TRBV18 with TRBJ1-1; D remains ambiguous. Germline CDR1 is KGHSH and CDR2 is LQKENI. This CDR3 has 15 residues. V was cut by 1 base and J by 4 bases, with 13 bases left in between. The CDR3 is CASSPLTGVITEAFF. The CDR3 bases are TGTGCCAGCTCACCACTTACCGGGGTGATCACTGAAGCTTTCTTT.

A word on this clonotype: The final CDR3 position lacks the conserved phenylalanine or tryptophan, pointing to a likely read error. The J gene is TRBJ2-5, the V gene TRBV7-6; D not resolved. V was cut by 5 bases and J by 6 bases, with 13 bases left in between. Germline CDR1 reads SGHVS; CDR2 reads FNYEAQ. This CDR3 is 13 amino acids long. The CDR3 sequence is CASSQGVSKTQYS. The CDR3 DNA sequence: TGTGCCAGCAGCCAAGGTGTTTCGAAGACCCAGTACTCC.